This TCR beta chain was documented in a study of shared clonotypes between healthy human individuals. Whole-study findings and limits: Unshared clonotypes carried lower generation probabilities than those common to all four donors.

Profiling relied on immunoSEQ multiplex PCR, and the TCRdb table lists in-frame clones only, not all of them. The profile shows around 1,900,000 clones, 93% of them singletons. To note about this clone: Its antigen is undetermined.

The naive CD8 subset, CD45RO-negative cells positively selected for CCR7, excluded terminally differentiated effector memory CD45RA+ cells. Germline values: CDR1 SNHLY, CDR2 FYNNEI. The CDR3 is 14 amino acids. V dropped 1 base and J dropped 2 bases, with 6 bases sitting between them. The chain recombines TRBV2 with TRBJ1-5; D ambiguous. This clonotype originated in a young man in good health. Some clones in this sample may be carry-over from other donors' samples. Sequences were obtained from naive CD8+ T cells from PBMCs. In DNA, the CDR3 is TGTGCCAGCAGTGAAGATGGTGGCAATCAGCCCCAGCATTTT. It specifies CASSEDGGNQPQHF.